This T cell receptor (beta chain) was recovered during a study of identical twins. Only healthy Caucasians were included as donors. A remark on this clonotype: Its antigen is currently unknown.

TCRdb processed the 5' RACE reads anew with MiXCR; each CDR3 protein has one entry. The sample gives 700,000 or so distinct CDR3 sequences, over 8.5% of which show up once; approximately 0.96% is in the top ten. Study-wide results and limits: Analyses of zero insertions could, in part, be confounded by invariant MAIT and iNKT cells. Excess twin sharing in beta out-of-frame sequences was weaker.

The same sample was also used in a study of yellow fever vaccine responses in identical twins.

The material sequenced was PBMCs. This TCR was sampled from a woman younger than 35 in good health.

Here the CDR3 reads CASARWGGYNEQFF. CDR3 nucleotide sequence: TGTGCCAGCGCCCGGTGGGGGGGTTACAATGAGCAGTTCTTC. The V and J genes are TRBV5-6 and TRBJ2-1; 7 positions agree with TRBD2. V trimming: 7 bases; J trimming: 4 bases; junction bases outside the gene matches: 8. CDR1 is SGHDT, CDR2 YYEEEE, per germline. CDR3 size: 14 residues.